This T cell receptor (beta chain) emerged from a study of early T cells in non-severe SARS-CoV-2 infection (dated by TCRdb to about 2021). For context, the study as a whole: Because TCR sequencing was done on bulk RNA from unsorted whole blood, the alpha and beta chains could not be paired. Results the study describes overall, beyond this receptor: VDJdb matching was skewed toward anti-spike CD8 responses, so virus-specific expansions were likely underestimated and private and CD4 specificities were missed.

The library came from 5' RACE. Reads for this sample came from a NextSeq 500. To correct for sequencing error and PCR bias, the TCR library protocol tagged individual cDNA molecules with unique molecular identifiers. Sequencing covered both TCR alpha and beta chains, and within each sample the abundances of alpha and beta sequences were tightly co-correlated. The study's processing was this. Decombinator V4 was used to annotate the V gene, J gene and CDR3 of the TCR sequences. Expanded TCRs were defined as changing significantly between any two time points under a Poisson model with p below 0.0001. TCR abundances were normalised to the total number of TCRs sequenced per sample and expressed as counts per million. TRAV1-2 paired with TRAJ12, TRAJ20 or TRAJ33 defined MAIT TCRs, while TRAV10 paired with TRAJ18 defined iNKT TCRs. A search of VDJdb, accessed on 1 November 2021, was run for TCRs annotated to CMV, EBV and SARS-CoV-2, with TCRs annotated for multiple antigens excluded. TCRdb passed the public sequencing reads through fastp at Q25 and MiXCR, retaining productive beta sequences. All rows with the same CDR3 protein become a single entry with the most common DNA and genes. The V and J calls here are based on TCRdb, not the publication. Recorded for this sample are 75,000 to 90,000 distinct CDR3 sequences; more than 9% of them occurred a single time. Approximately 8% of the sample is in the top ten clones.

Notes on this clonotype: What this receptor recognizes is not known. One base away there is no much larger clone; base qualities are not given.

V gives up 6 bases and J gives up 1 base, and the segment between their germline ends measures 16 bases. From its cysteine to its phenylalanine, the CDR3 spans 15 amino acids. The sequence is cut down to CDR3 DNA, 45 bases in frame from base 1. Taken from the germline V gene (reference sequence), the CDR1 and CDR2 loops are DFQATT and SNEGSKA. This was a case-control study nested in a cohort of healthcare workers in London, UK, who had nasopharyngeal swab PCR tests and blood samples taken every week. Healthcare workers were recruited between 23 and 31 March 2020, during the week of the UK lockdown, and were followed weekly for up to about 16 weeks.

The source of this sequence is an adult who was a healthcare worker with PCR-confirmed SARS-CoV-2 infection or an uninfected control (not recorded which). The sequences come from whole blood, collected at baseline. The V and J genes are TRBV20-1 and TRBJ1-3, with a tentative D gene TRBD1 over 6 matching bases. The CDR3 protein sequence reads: CSAAEPQGSGNTIYF. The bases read TGCAGTGCGGCAGAACCGCAGGGGTCTGGAAACACCATATATTTT.